Listed here is a single T cell receptor beta chain. This record comes from a study of blood T cell repertoires in COVID-19. In the original analysis: By means of reference gene primer amplification, nucleated cell counts were estimated. The repertoire was sequenced with immunoSEQ multiplex PCR; TCRdb's copy has only in-frame clones and lacks some. The V and J calls and clone size are taken from that table; D and trimming were inferred from the DNA. This table has about 180,000 clones, 65% to 90% appearing once. Germline V CDR1 and CDR2: MNHEY, SVGAGI. V was trimmed by 3 bases and J by 0 bases, leaving 12 bases between them. The CDR3 contains 15 residues.

The chain links TRBV6-5 to TRBJ2-7; TRBD1 might be the D (6 bases). Sequenced input: peripheral blood. This receptor was obtained from a man in his fifties with active or convalescent COVID-19. In nucleotides, the CDR3 is TGTGCCAGCAGTTATACCGGGACACTCTCCTACGAGCAGTACTTC. It encodes CASSYTGTLSYEQYF.